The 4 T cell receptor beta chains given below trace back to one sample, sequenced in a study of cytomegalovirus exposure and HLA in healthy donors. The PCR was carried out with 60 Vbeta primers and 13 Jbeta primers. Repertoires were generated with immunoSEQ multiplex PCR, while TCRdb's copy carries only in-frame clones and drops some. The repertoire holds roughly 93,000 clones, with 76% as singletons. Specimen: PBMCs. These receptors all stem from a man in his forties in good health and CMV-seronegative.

CDR3 residues: CASSFSEGTGLPLHF. CDR3 in DNA: TGTGCCAGCAGCTTTAGTGAAGGGACAGGGTTGCCCCTCCACTTT. The chain carries TRBV7-2 and TRBJ1-6, with TRBD1 matching over 9 bases. CDR3 length: 15 residues. J was trimmed by 13 bases and V by 3 bases; bases with no gene match: 10. Germline V lookup: CDR1 SGHTA, CDR2 FQGNSA.

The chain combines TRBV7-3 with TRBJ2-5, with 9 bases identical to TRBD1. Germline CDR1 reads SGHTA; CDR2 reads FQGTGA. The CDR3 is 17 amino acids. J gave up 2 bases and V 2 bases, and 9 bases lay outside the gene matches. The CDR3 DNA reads TGTGCCAGCAGCTTATCCACAGGGGGCGTCTCACAAGAGACCCAGTACTTC. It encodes CASSLSTGGVSQETQYF.

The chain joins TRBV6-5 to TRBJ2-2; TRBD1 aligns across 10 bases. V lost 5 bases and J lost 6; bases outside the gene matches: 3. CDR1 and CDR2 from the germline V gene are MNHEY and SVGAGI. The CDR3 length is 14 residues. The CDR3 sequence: CASSRTGGSGELFF. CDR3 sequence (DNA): TGTGCCAGCAGTAGGACAGGGGGGTCCGGGGAGCTGTTTTTT.

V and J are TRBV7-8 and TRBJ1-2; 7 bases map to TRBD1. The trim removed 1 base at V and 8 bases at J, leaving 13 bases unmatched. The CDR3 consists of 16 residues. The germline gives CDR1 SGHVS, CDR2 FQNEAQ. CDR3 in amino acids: CASSLEAGGGISGYTF. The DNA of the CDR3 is TGTGCCAGCAGCTTAGAGGCAGGGGGTGGGATTTCCGGCTACACCTTC. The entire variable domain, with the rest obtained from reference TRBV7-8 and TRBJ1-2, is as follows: GAGVSQSPRYKVAKRGQDVALRCDPISGHVSLFWYQQALGQGPEFLTYFQNEAQLDKSGLPSDRFFAERPEGSVSTLKIQRTQQEDSAVYLCASSLEAGGGISGYTFGSGTRLTVV.